The present T cell receptor (beta chain) was sequenced within a study of T cell changes during pregnancy in multiple sclerosis. V lost 6 bases, J lost 0 bases, and 8 bases lay in between. Germline CDR1 ENHRY, CDR2 SYGVKD. There are 13 residues in the CDR3. Sequencing used immunoSEQ multiplex PCR; TCRdb keeps in-frame clones, though not all of them. The sample lists 90,000 to 95,000 clones, under 95% seen once, with about 0.95% in the top ten. Source: peripheral blood, taken before pregnancy. This sequence joins TRBV10-3 and TRBJ2-5, with a possible D match to TRBD2 (5 bases). The TCR sequence derives from a female donor with multiple sclerosis, enrolled in a pregnancy study. CDR3 in amino acids: CAIRTRDQETQYF. Written as DNA, the CDR3 is TGTGCCATCAGGACGCGGGACCAAGAGACCCAGTACTTC.